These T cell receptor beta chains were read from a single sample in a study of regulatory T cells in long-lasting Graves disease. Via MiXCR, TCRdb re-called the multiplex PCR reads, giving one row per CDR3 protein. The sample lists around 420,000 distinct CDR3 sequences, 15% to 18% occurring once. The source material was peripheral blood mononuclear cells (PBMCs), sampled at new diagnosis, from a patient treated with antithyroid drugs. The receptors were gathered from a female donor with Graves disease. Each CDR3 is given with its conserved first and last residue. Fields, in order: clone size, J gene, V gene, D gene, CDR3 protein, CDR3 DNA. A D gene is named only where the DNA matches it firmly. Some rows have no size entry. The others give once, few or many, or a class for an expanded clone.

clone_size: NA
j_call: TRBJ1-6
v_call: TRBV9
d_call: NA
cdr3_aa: CASSRGQNSYNSPLHF
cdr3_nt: TGTGCCAGCAGCCGCGGACAGAACTCCTATAATTCACCCCTCCACTTT

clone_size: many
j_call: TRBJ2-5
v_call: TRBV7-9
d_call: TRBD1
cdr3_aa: CASSAARQGKRETQYF
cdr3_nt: TGTGCCAGCAGCGCCGCTCGACAGGGAAAGCGAGAGACCCAGTACTTC

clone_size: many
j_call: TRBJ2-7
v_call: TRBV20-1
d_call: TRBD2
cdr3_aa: CSARDILLAGGDTYEQYF
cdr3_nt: TGCAGTGCTAGAGATATTTTGCTAGCGGGAGGGGATACCTACGAGCAGTACTTC

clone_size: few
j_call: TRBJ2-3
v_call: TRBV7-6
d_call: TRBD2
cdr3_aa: CASSSKAGVGTDTQYF
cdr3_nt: TGTGCCAGCAGCTCTAAAGCGGGAGTGGGAACAGATACGCAGTATTTT

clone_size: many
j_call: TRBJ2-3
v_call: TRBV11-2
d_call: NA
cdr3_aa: CASSQTGISTDTQYF
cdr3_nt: TGTGCCAGCAGCCAAACCGGAATCAGCACAGATACGCAGTATTTT

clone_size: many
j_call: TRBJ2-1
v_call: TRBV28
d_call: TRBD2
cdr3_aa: CASTGLAGYSNEQFF
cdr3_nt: TGTGCCAGCACCGGACTAGCGGGATATTCCAATGAGCAGTTCTTC

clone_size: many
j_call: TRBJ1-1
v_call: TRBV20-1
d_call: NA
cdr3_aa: CSARASGRMNTEAFF
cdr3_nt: TGCAGTGCTAGAGCAAGCGGACGGATGAACACTGAAGCTTTCTTT

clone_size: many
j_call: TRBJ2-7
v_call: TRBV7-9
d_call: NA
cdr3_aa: CASSPGFKFYEQYF
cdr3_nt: TGTGCCAGCAGCCCAGGGTTCAAATTCTACGAGCAGTACTTC

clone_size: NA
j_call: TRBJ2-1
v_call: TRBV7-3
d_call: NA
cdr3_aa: CASSLRGFAFNEQFF
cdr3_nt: TGTGCCAGCAGCTTAAGGGGGTTTGCTTTCAATGAGCAGTTCTTC

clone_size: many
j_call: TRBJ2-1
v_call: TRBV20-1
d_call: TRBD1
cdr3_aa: CSARVRGGGYNEQFF
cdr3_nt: TGCAGTGCTAGAGTTAGAGGGGGCGGGTACAATGAGCAGTTCTTC

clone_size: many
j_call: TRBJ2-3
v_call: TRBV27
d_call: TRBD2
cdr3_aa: CASSPVSGDTDTQYF
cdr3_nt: TGTGCCAGCAGTCCCGTTAGCGGGGACACAGATACGCAGTATTTT

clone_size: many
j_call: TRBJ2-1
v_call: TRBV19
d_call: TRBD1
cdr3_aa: CASSRDRGPGGEQFF
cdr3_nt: TGTGCCAGTAGTAGAGACAGGGGGCCCGGAGGCGAGCAGTTCTTC

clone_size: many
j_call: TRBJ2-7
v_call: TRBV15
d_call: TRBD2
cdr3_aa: CATSREIAGGSYEQYF
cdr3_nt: TGTGCCACCAGCAGAGAAATAGCGGGAGGGTCGTACGAGCAGTACTTC

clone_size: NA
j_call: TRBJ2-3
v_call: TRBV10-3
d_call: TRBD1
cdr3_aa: CAIRTQQGTDTQYF
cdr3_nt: TGTGCCATCAGGACCCAACAGGGGACAGATACGCAGTATTTT

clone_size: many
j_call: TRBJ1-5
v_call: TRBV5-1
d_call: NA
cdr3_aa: CASSRDSNQPQHF
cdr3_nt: TGTGCCAGCAGCAGGGATAGCAATCAGCCCCAGCATTTT

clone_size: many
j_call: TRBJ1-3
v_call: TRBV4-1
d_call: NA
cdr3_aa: CASSQVSPRGHSGNTIYF
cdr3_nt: TGCGCCAGCAGCCAAGTTAGCCCCAGGGGACACTCTGGAAACACCATATATTTT

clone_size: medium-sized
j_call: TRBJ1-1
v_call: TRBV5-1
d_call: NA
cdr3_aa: CASSYRQLNTEAFF
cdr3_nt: TGCGCCAGCAGCTACCGACAGCTGAACACTGAAGCTTTCTTT

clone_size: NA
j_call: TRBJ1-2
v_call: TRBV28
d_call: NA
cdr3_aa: CASSLLPGTYGYTF
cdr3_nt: TGTGCCAGCAGTTTATTACCGGGGACGTATGGCTACACCTTC